A single sample gave rise to the 12 T cell receptor beta chains below, sequenced in a study of blood T cell repertoires in COVID-19. The protocol was immunoSEQ multiplex PCR, while the TCRdb copy is restricted to in-frame clones and leaves out a portion. The sample consists of around 200,000 clones, around 80% of them appearing once. Sequencing was carried out using peripheral blood. Source of these receptors: a woman aged 80 or older with active or convalescent COVID-19.

The chain joins TRBV6-5 to TRBJ1-4; D uncertain. V was clipped by 2 bases and J by 4 bases, with 14 bases between them. Germline lookup yields CDR1 MNHEY and CDR2 SVGAGI. The CDR3 loop spans 16 amino acids. The CDR3 DNA reads TGTGCCAGCAGTTACAATCTAAGACTGATTAATGAAAAACTGTTTTTT. Translating gives CASSYNLRLINEKLFF.

V and J are TRBV4-1 and TRBJ2-5, with D possibly TRBD2 on 6 matching bases. The CDR3 sequence is 15 residues long. Trimming left V 3 bases short and J 10 bases short, with 21 bases between. The germline V gene has CDR1 MGHRA and CDR2 YSYEKL. The CDR3 sequence is CASSQTPGLLGGQYF. The CDR3 DNA follows: TGCGCCAGCAGCCAGACTCCGGGACTCCTCGGGGGCCAGTACTTC.

This clone was picked up a small number of times. The genes are TRBV5-8 and TRBJ2-1; 8 nucleotides match TRBD2. There are 18 residues in the CDR3. V lost 0 bases to trimming and J lost 7 bases; unmatched junction nucleotides: 15. Germline CDR1 and CDR2: SGHTS and YDEGEE. The CDR3 protein is CASSLVSSSGGARNEQFF. CDR3 DNA: TGTGCCAGCAGCTTGGTTTCGTCCTCGGGGGGGGCCAGGAATGAGCAGTTCTTC.

The DNA of the CDR3 is TGCGCCAGCAGTCAATCGGTGAAGTGTTTCGGACACCTCAATCAGCCCCAGCATTTT. This codes for CASSQSVKCFGHLNQPQHF. The chain uses TRBV23-1 and TRBJ1-5, with a tentative D call TRBD1 (5 bases). TRBV23-1 falls under the ORF class, with uncertain function. The V end was cut by 0 bases, the J end by 3 bases, with 21 bases between. The CDR3 covers 19 residues.

J is TRBJ1-4 and V is TRBV7-9, with TRBD1 matching 7 bases. V shed 5 bases, J shed 5 bases, and the junction held 8 bases outside the gene matches. Germline CDR1 is SEHNR and CDR2 is FQNEAQ (reference sequence). The length of the CDR3 is 15 residues. In DNA, the CDR3 is TGTGCCAGCAGCCCGGGACAGTCAAGCAATGAAAAACTGTTTTTT. It encodes CASSPGQSSNEKLFF.

This chain links TRBV6-4 with TRBJ1-2; D possibly corresponds to TRBD1 (6 bases). V shed 6 bases and J shed 8 bases, with 16 bases lying between them. Germline CDR1 MRHNA, CDR2 SNTAGT. The length of the CDR3 is 13 residues. CDR3 region: CASRQGWGHGYTF. CDR3 DNA: TGTGCCAGCAGACAAGGCTGGGGGCACGGCTACACCTTC.

This clone was detected only a few times. J is TRBJ1-5 and V is TRBV7-2, with D uncertain. Germline lookup yields CDR1 SGHTA and CDR2 FQGNSA. CDR3 length equals 16 residues. V lost 1 base, J lost 0 bases, and 10 bases lay in between. CDR3 DNA sequence: TGTGCCAGCAGCTTAGTCGGAGTTAATAGCAATCAGCCCCAGCATTTT. This gives the protein CASSLVGVNSNQPQHF.

This clone has just a few counts. The rearrangement links TRBV4-3 to TRBJ2-3, with 9 bases identical to TRBD2. J lost 5 bases, V lost 0 bases, and 6 bases had no gene match. Germline V gene lookup returns CDR1 LGHNA and CDR2 YSLEER. The CDR3 loop spans 16 amino acids. The DNA for the CDR3 is TGCGCCAGCAGCCAAGATGGGCGGGGGGGCCAAGATACGCAGTATTTT. Translating it yields CASSQDGRGGQDTQYF.

CDR3 loop: CASSLGQSSSYEQYF. The CDR3 bases are TGTGCCAGCAGCTTAGGACAGTCGAGCTCCTACGAGCAGTACTTC. The chain employs TRBV5-6 and TRBJ2-7; D may be TRBD1 (6 bases). Trimming took 2 bases from V and 0 from J, leaving 12 bases between them. The CDR3 runs 15 residues. The germline gives CDR1 SGHDT, CDR2 YYEEEE.

The chain has TRBV3-1 (or the pseudogene TRBV3-2) and TRBJ2-1; the D gene is possibly TRBD2 (6 bases). Germline values: CDR1 LGHDT, CDR2 YNNKEL (reference sequence). The CDR3 spans 14 residues. V shed 6 bases and J shed 0 bases, with 9 bases lying between them. The CDR3 sequence is CASRRDFSYNEQFF. In DNA form, the CDR3 reads TGTGCCAGCAGGCGGGACTTCTCCTACAATGAGCAGTTCTTC.

The V and J genes are TRBV5-1 and TRBJ2-5, with 8 bases aligning to TRBD1. The trim removed 4 bases at V and 4 bases at J, leaving 6 bases unmatched. This CDR3 region has 14 residues. Germline V gives CDR1 SGHRS, CDR2 YFSETQ. The CDR3 region has the DNA TGCGCCAGCAGCCTAGGACAGGGCCCAGAGACCCAGTACTTC. Translated, it gives CASSLGQGPETQYF.

The chain recombines TRBV7-8 with TRBJ1-1, with D tentatively TRBD1 (6 bases). The CDR3 has 14 residues. V dropped 2 bases and J dropped 5 bases, with 12 bases sitting between them. Germline loops: CDR1 SGHVS, CDR2 FQNEAQ. The CDR3 DNA reads TGTGCCAGCAGCTTAACGACAGGTCAAACTGAAGCTTTCTTT. Translation gives CASSLTTGQTEAFF.